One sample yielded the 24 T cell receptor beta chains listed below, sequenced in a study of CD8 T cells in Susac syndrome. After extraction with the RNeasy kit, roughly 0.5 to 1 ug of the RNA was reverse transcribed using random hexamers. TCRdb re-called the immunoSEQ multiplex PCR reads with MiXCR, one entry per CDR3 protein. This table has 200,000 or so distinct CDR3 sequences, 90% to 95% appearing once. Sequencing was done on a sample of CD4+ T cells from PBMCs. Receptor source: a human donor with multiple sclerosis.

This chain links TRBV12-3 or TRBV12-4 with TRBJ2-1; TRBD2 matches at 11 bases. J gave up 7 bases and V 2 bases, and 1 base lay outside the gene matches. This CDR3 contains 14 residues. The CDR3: CASSLTSGSNEQFF. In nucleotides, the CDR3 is TGTGCCAGCAGTTTAACTAGCGGGAGTAATGAGCAGTTCTTC.

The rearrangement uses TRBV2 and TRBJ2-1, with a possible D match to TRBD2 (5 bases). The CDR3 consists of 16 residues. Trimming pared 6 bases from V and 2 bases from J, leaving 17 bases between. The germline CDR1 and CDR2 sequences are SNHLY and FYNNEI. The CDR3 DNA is TGTGCCAGCAGCGACTACTGGAGCTCCCCCTACAATGAGCAGTTCTTC. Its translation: CASSDYWSSPYNEQFF.

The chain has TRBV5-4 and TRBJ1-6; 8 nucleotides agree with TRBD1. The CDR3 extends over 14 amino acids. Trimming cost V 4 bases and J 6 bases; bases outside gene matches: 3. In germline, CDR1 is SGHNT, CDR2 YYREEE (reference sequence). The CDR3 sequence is CASSGQGSNSPLHF. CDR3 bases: TGTGCCAGCAGCGGACAGGGATCTAATTCACCCCTCCACTTT.

CDR3 residues: CASSPRPGDNEQFF. For the CDR3, the DNA is TGCGCCAGCAGCCCTCGCCCGGGCGACAATGAGCAGTTCTTC. The rearrangement links TRBV5-1 to TRBJ2-1; the D is unclear. Looked up from germline, CDR1 is SGHRS and CDR2 is YFSETQ. Deletions cut 4 bases from V and 5 bases from J, with 13 bases between. CDR3 length: 14 amino acids.

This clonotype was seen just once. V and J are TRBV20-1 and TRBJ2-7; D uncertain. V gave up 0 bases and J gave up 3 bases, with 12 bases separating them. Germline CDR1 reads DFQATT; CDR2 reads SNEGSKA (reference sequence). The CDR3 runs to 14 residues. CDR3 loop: CSARDQETDYEQYF. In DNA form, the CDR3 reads TGCAGTGCTAGAGATCAGGAGACGGACTACGAGCAGTACTTC.

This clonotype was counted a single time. This CDR3 reads CSAYRGNGIEAFF. CDR3 nucleotide sequence: TGCAGTGCGTACAGGGGGAATGGGATTGAAGCTTTCTTT. V is TRBV20-1 and J is TRBJ1-1; 8 nucleotides agree with TRBD1. Germline V gene lookup returns CDR1 DFQATT and CDR2 SNEGSKA (reference sequence). CDR3 size: 13 residues. V shed 6 bases, J shed 7 bases, and the junction held 10 bases outside the gene matches.

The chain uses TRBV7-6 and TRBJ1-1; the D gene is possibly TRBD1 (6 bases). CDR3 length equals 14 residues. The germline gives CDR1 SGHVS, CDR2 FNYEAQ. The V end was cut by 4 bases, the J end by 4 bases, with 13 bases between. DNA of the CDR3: TGTGCCAGCAGCTCCAACAGGGAGGGCACTGAAGCTTTCTTT. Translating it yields CASSSNREGTEAFF.

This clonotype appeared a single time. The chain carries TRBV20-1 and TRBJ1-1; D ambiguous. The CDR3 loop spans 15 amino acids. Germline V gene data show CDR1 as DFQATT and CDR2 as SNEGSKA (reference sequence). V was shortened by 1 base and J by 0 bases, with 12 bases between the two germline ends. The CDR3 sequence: CSARVSGGLNTEAFF. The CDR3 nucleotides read TGCAGTGCTAGAGTATCGGGCGGATTGAACACTGAAGCTTTCTTT.

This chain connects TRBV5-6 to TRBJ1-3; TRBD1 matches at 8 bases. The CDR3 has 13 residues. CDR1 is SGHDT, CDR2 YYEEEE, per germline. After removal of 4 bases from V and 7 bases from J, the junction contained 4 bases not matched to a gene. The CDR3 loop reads CASSGTGGNTIYF. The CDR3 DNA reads TGTGCCAGCAGCGGCACAGGGGGGAACACCATATATTTT.

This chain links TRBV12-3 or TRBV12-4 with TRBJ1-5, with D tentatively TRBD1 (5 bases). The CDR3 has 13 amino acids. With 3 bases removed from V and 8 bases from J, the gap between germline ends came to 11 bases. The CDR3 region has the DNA TGTGCCAGCAGTTTTAGGGGTCTAGAGCCCCAGCATTTT. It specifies CASSFRGLEPQHF.

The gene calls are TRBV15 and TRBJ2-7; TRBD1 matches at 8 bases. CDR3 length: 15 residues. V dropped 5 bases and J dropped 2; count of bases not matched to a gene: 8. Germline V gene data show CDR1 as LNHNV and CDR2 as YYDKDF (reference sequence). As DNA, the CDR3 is TGTGCCACCAGCCTCCGGGACAGGATGACCTACGAGCAGTACTTC. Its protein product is CATSLRDRMTYEQYF.

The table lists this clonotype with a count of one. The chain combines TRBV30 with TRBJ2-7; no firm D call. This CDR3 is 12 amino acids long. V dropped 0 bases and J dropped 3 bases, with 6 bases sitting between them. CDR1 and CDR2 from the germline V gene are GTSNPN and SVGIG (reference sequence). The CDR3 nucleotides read TGTGCCTGGAGTGTAATGGGCTACGAGCAGTACTTC. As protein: CAWSVMGYEQYF.

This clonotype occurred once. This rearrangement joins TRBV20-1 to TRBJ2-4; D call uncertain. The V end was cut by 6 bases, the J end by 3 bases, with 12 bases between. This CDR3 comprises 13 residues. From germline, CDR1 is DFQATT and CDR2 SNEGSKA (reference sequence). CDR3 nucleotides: TGCAGTGCCGAGCCTCGGGTCAAAAACATTCAGTACTTC. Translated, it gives CSAEPRVKNIQYF.

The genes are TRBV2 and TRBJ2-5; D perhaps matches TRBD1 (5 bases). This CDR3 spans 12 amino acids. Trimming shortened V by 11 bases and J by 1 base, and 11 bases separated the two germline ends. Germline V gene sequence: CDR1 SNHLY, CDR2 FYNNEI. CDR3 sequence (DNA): TGTGCCTGGACACGGATCCAAGAGACCCAGTACTTC. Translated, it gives CAWTRIQETQYF.

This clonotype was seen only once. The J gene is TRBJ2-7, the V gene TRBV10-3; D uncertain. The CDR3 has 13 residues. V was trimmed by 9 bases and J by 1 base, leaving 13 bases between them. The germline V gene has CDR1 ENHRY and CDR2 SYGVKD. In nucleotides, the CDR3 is TGTGCCATTCGACTCGCCTTATCCTACGAGCAGTACTTC. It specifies CAIRLALSYEQYF.

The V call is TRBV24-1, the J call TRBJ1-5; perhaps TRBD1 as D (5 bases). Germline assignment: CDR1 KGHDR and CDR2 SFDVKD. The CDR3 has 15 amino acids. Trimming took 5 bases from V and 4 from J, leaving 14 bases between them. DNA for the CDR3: TGTGCCACCAGTGGGGGAGCAGGGCCAAATCAGCCCCAGCATTTT. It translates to CATSGGAGPNQPQHF.

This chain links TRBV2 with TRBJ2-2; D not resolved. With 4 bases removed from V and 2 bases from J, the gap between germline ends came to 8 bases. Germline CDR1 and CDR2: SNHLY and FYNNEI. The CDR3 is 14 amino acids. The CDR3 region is CASSAPFNTGELFF. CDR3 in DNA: TGTGCCAGCAGTGCCCCATTTAACACCGGGGAGCTGTTTTTT.

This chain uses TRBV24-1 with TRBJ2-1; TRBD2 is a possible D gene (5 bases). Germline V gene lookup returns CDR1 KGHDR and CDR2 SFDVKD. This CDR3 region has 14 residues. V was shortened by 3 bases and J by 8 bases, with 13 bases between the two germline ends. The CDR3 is CATSDTTLRDEQFF. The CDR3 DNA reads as TGTGCCACCAGTGATACCACCCTGCGGGATGAGCAGTTCTTC.

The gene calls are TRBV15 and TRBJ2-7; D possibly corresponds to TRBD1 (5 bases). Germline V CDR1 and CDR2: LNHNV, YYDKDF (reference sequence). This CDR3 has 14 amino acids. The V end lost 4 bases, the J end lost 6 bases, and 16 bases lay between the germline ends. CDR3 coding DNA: TGTGCCACCAGCACGGGCCAGGGTCCTGGCGAGCAGTACTTC. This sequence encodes CATSTGQGPGEQYF.

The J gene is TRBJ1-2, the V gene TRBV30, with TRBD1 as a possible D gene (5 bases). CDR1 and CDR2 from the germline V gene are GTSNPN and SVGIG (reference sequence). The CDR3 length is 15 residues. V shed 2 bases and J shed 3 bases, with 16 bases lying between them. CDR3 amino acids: CAWSPPGKNYYGYTF. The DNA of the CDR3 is TGTGCCTGGAGTCCCCCAGGGAAAAACTACTATGGCTACACCTTC. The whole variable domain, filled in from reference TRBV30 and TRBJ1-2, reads SQTIHQWPATLVQPVGSPLSLECTVEGTSNPNLYWYRQAAGRGLQLLFYSVGIGQISSEVPQNLSASRPQDRQFILSSKKLLLSDSGFYLCAWSPPGKNYYGYTFGSGTRLTVV.

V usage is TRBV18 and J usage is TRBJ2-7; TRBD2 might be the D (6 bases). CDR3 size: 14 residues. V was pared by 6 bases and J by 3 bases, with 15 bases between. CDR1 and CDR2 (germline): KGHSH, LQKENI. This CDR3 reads CASSPPGLFYEQYF. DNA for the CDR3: TGTGCCAGCTCGCCGCCGGGACTGTTCTACGAGCAGTACTTC.

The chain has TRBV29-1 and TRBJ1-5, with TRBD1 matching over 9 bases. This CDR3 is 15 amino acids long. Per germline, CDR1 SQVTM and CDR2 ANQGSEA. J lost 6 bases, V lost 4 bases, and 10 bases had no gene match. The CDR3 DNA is TGCAGCGTTGGGGGGACAGGGAAGGGAAGTCAGCCCCAGCATTTT. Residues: CSVGGTGKGSQPQHF.

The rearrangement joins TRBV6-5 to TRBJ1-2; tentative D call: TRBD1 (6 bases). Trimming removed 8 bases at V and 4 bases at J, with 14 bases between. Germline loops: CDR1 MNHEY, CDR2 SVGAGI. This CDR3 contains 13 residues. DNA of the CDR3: TGTGCCAGCCGACGGACAGACCTCTATGGCTACACCTTC. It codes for CASRRTDLYGYTF.

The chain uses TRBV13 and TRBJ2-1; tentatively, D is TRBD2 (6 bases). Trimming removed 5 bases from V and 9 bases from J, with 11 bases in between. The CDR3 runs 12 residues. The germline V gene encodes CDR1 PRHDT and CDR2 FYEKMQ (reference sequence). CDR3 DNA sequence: TGTGCCAGCAGCAAACAGCGGGCTGAGCAGTTCTTC. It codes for CASSKQRAEQFF.